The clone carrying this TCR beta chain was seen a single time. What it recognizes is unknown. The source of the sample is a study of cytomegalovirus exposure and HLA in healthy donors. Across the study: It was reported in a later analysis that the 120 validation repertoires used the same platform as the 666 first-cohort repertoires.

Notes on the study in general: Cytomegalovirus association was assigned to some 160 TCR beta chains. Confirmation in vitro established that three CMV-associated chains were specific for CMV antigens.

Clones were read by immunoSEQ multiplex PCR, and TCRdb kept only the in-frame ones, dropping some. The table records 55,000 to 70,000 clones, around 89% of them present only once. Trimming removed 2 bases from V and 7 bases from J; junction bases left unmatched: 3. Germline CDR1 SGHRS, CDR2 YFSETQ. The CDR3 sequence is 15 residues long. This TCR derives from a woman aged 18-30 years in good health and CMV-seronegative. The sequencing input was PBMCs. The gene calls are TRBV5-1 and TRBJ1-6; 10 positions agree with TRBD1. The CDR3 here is CASSFLGQGNSPLHF. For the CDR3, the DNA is TGCGCCAGCAGCTTTTTGGGACAGGGGAATTCACCCCTCCACTTT.